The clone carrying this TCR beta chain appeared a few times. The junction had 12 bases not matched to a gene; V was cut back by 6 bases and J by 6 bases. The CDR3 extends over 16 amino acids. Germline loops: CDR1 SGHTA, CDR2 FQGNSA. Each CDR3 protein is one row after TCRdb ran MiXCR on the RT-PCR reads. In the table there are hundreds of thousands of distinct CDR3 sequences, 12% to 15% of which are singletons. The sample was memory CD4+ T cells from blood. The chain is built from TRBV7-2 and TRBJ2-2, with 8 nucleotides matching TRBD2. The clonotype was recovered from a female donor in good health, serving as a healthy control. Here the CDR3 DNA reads TGTGCCAGCAGGACCGCCTCCAGCGGGGGTTCCGGGGAGCTGTTTTTT. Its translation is CASRTASSGGSGELFF. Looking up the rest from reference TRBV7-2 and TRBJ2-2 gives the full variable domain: GAGVSQSPSNKVTEKGKDVELRCDPISGHTALYWYRQSLGQGLEFLIYFQGNSAPDKSGLPSDRFSAERTGGSVSTLTIQRTQQEDSAVYLCASRTASSGGSGELFFGEGSRLTVL.